This T cell receptor beta chain was observed in a study of T cells in Graves' hyperthyroidism and ophthalmopathy. Across the study: Staff took peripheral blood when the initial diagnosis was made, before any treatment began.

Uncontrolled infection, other autoimmune disease, pregnancy or lactation barred patients from enrollment. Germline V gene lookup returns CDR1 SEHNR and CDR2 FQNEAQ (reference sequence). The CDR3 runs 14 residues. The V segment lost 5 bases and the J segment 3 bases; nucleotides outside the gene matches: 1. Overall study findings and caveats: Blood also contained most expanded thyroid clonotypes above 0.001.

RNA transcripts were the template for amplifying TCR beta CDR3 regions. With the HTBI primer set, the TCR CDR3 went through a first round of RT-PCR. MiXCR, run by TCRdb on the multiplex PCR reads, gives a single entry per CDR3 protein. The table includes 550,000 to 600,000 distinct CDR3 sequences, over 15% detected once. This clonotype was detected only a few times. Its antigen is undetermined. The receptor's source is a woman younger than 35 with Graves' hyperthyroidism. Input material: blood. The chain is built from TRBV7-9 and TRBJ2-2; 9 bases match TRBD1. The CDR3 bases are TGTGCCAGCAGCCGGGACAGGGACACCGGGGAGCTGTTTTTT. It encodes CASSRDRDTGELFF.